These 22 T cell receptor beta chains originate from one sample sequenced in a study of T-cell reconstitution after alpha-beta-depleted transplantation in children. Researchers prepared the TCRbeta library using unique molecular identifiers, the study reports. TCRdb used MiXCR to reprocess the PCR reads, holding one entry per CDR3 protein. The data show a few hundred thousand distinct CDR3 sequences, about a tenth seen once. Material: PBMCs from the stem cell graft donor, obtained from the stem cell graft. The receptors stem from a human donor who donated a stem cell graft to a child with acute lymphoblastic leukemia.

This clonotype was counted only a few times. V and J are TRBV3-1 and TRBJ2-7; maybe TRBD2 (6 bases). V was cut by 3 bases and J by 4 bases, with 13 bases left in between. In germline, CDR1 is LGHDT, CDR2 YNNKEL (reference sequence). This CDR3 comprises 14 residues. DNA of the CDR3: TGTGCCAGCAGCCACCGGAGGGTCGCGTACGAGCAGTACTTC. Protein product: CASSHRRVAYEQYF.

There are many counts of this clonotype. V is TRBV7-9 and J is TRBJ2-5; D perhaps matches TRBD2 (5 bases). V was shortened by 11 bases and J by 1 base, with 8 bases between the two germline ends. The CDR3 consists of 11 residues. The germline V gene has CDR1 SEHNR and CDR2 FQNEAQ (reference sequence). The CDR3 loop is CAEGSQETQYF. DNA of the CDR3: TGTGCCGAGGGATCCCAAGAGACCCAGTACTTC.

This clonotype has just a few counts. The chain links TRBV12-3 or TRBV12-4 to TRBJ2-5, with TRBD1 identical over 9 bases. The CDR3 covers 15 residues. V gave up 5 bases and J gave up 5 bases; unmatched junction bases: 9. CDR3 in DNA: TGTGCCAGCAGTCGGGACAGGGTTCTTTGGGAGACCCAGTACTTC. Translating it yields CASSRDRVLWETQYF.

A few counts support this clonotype. The chain combines TRBV5-1 with TRBJ2-3; TRBD2 agrees at 10 bases. Per the germline V gene, CDR1 is SGHRS and CDR2 is YFSETQ. With V trimmed by 4 bases and J by 2 bases, 7 bases remained unmatched. This CDR3 region has 16 residues. CDR3 DNA: TGCGCCAGCAGCCTCGGGACTAGCGAACTCACAGATACGCAGTATTTT. Its translation is CASSLGTSELTDTQYF.

In this sample, this clonotype turned up many times. The rearrangement joins TRBV5-1 to TRBJ2-1; the D is unclear. The CDR3 is 14 amino acids. With 0 bases removed from V and 0 bases from J, the gap between germline ends came to 4 bases. The germline V gene has CDR1 SGHRS and CDR2 YFSETQ. CDR3 region: CASSLVPSYNEQFF. CDR3 nucleotide sequence: TGCGCCAGCAGCTTGGTTCCCTCCTACAATGAGCAGTTCTTC.

This clonotype was counted a few times. The chain links TRBV2 to TRBJ2-3, with D maybe TRBD1 (5 bases). Per germline, CDR1 SNHLY and CDR2 FYNNEI. The V end lost 6 bases, the J end lost 2 bases, and 15 bases lay between the germline ends. The CDR3 consists of 15 residues. CDR3 sequence: CASRGAWGHTDTQYF. CDR3 coding DNA: TGTGCCAGCAGAGGGGCGTGGGGTCACACAGATACGCAGTATTTT.

This clonotype appeared a few times. The chain is built from TRBV9 and TRBJ2-5; D could derive from TRBD1 or TRBD2 (5 bases each). Deletions cut 4 bases from V and 5 bases from J, with 15 bases between. Germline V gene data show CDR1 as SGDLS and CDR2 as YYNGEE. The CDR3 has 14 residues. DNA for the CDR3: TGTGCCAGCAGCTCCCGCTGGGGCGGGGAGACCCAGTACTTC. Amino acids: CASSSRWGGETQYF. The full variable domain, with the rest looked up from reference TRBV9 and TRBJ2-5, is DSGVTQTPKHLITATGQRVTLRCSPRSGDLSVYWYQQSLDQGLQFLIQYYNGEERAKGNILERFSAQQFPDLHSELNLSSLELGDSALYFCASSSRWGGETQYFGPGTRLLVL.

This clonotype was seen only a few times. The rearrangement uses TRBV7-2 and TRBJ2-7, with D maybe TRBD1 (6 bases). Germline-derived CDR1 and CDR2 are SGHTA and FQGNSA. The length of the CDR3 is 12 residues. The germline V and J ends were trimmed by 8 bases and 5 bases, with 13 bases remaining between them. CDR3 nucleotide sequence: TGTGCCAGCGAGGGGGTCGTTAACGAGCAGTACTTC. It translates to CASEGVVNEQYF.

Many counts were recorded for this clonotype. The chain couples TRBV7-9 to TRBJ2-1; 8 bases match TRBD2. J gave up 8 bases and V 5 bases, and 17 bases lay outside the gene matches. Germline CDR1 and CDR2: SEHNR and FQNEAQ (reference sequence). CDR3 size: 17 residues. The CDR3 loop is CASSPGGDWLRGDEQFF. Here the CDR3 DNA reads TGTGCCAGCAGCCCCGGGGGGGACTGGTTAAGGGGGGATGAGCAGTTCTTC. The full variable domain, with the rest looked up from reference TRBV7-9 and TRBJ2-1, is DTGVSQNPRHKITKRGQNVTFRCDPISEHNRLYWYRQTLGQGPEFLTYFQNEAQLEKSRLLSDRFSAERPKGSFSTLEIQRTEQGDSAMYLCASSPGGDWLRGDEQFFGPGTRLTVL.

V gene TRBV20-1 combines with J gene TRBJ2-1; no clear D. The V end lost 2 bases, the J end lost 4 bases, and 15 bases lay between the germline ends. Germline CDR1 DFQATT, CDR2 SNEGSKA (reference sequence). The CDR3 runs to 15 residues. CDR3 nucleotide sequence: TGCAGTGCTAGACCCCAACGGCGGCCTTACAATGAGCAGTTCTTC. Its protein product is CSARPQRRPYNEQFF.

V gene TRBV18 combines with J gene TRBJ2-7; D gene ambiguous. Trimming cost V 2 bases and J 5 bases, with 10 bases left between them. This CDR3 is built from 13 residues. Germline CDR1 reads KGHSH; CDR2 reads LQKENI. The CDR3 spells CASSPALQDEQYF. In nucleotides, the CDR3 is TGTGCCAGCTCACCAGCTCTTCAGGACGAGCAGTACTTC.

Ten or more counts support this clonotype. V usage is TRBV4-1 and J usage is TRBJ2-3; 12 bases fit TRBD2. Germline V gene data show CDR1 as MGHRA and CDR2 as YSYEKL. Trimming took 4 bases from V and 4 from J; bases not matched to a gene: 6. This CDR3 has 16 residues. The CDR3 region is CASSPLTSGGPDTQYF. The CDR3 DNA reads TGCGCCAGCAGCCCCTTGACTAGCGGGGGACCAGATACGCAGTATTTT.

The table lists this clonotype with many counts. For the CDR3, the DNA is TGTGCCAGCAGCTTAGACATTCTCCAAGAGACCCAGTACTTC. It yields the protein CASSLDILQETQYF. The chain joins TRBV7-9 to TRBJ2-5; no firm D call. This CDR3 has 14 amino acids. Trimming pared 1 base from V and 1 base from J, leaving 7 bases between. CDR1 and CDR2 (germline): SEHNR, FQNEAQ (reference sequence).

This clonotype turned up a few times. The chain uses TRBV9 and TRBJ2-1; 8 nucleotides line up with TRBD1. CDR3 length: 14 amino acids. Trimming took 6 bases from V and 0 from J; bases not matched to a gene: 2. The germline gives CDR1 SGDLS, CDR2 YYNGEE. CDR3 in DNA: TGTGCCAGCACAGGACAGGGCTCCTACAATGAGCAGTTCTTC. Translation: CASTGQGSYNEQFF.

This clonotype was counted a few times. This chain joins TRBV6-5 and TRBJ1-6; tentatively, D is TRBD1 (6 bases). Germline CDR1 reads MNHEY; CDR2 reads SVGAGI. This CDR3 region has 17 residues. Trimming pared 2 bases from V and 11 bases from J, leaving 22 bases between. The CDR3 reads CASSYRLLTGPIAPLHF. The CDR3 nucleotides read TGTGCCAGCAGTTACCGACTTTTGACAGGCCCTATAGCACCCCTCCACTTT.

This clonotype was seen repeatedly, ten times or more. The chain carries TRBV20-1 and TRBJ2-7; a possible D gene is TRBD2 (6 bases). The CDR3 runs 13 residues. With 3 bases removed from V and 2 bases from J, the gap between germline ends came to 11 bases. Germline V gives CDR1 DFQATT, CDR2 SNEGSKA (reference sequence). The CDR3: CSASTGLTYEQYF. CDR3 in DNA: TGCAGTGCTAGCACGGGACTGACCTACGAGCAGTACTTC.

The gene calls are TRBV3-1 and TRBJ2-1; 15 bases fit TRBD2. CDR1 LGHDT and CDR2 YNNKEL come from the germline V gene (reference sequence). The CDR3 has 21 amino acids. After removal of 4 bases from V and 1 base from J, the junction contained 14 bases not matched to a gene. CDR3 sequence (DNA): TGTGCCAGCAGCCGTAGGTTGGGACTAGCGGGAGGTCTTGGGTCCTACAATGAGCAGTTCTTC. The encoded protein is CASSRRLGLAGGLGSYNEQFF.

There are a few counts of this clonotype. The V call is TRBV20-1, the J call TRBJ2-3; D is undetermined. Deletions cut 5 bases from V and 4 bases from J, with 13 bases between. The CDR3 sequence is 13 residues long. The V gene's germline CDR1 is DFQATT and CDR2 SNEGSKA (reference sequence). CDR3 sequence (DNA): TGCAGTGCTGTTGAGGACGTTCCAGATACGCAGTATTTT. Amino acids: CSAVEDVPDTQYF.

The chain carries TRBV5-1 and TRBJ2-5; a weak D match, TRBD2 (5 bases). Germline V gene data show CDR1 as SGHRS and CDR2 as YFSETQ. This CDR3 has 14 residues. The germline V and J ends were trimmed by 7 bases and 3 bases, with 16 bases remaining between them. CDR3 residues: CASFSGRLKETQYF. DNA of the CDR3: TGCGCCAGCTTCAGCGGCAGGCTGAAAGAGACCCAGTACTTC.

A few counts support this clonotype. The rearrangement joins TRBV29-1 to TRBJ1-5, with D unclear. V shed 5 bases and J shed 5 bases, with 10 bases lying between them. The CDR3 is 12 residues long. Germline assignment: CDR1 SQVTM and CDR2 ANQGSEA. The CDR3 DNA sequence: TGCAGCGTTAAGAACCGGGATCAGCCCCAGCATTTT. Protein product: CSVKNRDQPQHF.

This clonotype occurred a few times. This chain uses TRBV5-1 with TRBJ2-7, with D uncertain. The CDR3 is 14 amino acids. With 4 bases removed from V and 0 bases from J, the gap between germline ends came to 11 bases. Per germline, CDR1 SGHRS and CDR2 YFSETQ. DNA of the CDR3: TGCGCCAGCAGCAAAGGCAGCAGCTCCTACGAGCAGTACTTC. Its translation: CASSKGSSSYEQYF. Looking up the rest from reference TRBV5-1 and TRBJ2-7 gives the full variable domain: KAGVTQTPRYLIKTRGQQVTLSCSPISGHRSVSWYQQTPGQGLQFLFEYFSETQRNKGNFPGRFSGRQFSNSRSEMNVSTLELGDSALYLCASSKGSSSYEQYFGPGTRLTVT.

The J gene is TRBJ2-5, the V gene TRBV9, with D tentatively TRBD2 (6 bases). The germline V gene has CDR1 SGDLS and CDR2 YYNGEE. CDR3 length: 14 residues. Trimming stripped 3 bases from V and 2 bases from J, with 11 bases between. CDR3 loop: CASSESGRQETQYF. The DNA of the CDR3 is TGTGCCAGCAGCGAAAGCGGGCGACAAGAGACCCAGTACTTC.